Shown below are 12 T cell receptor beta chains from a single sample sequenced in a study of T cells in Graves' hyperthyroidism and ophthalmopathy. Using RNA transcripts as the source, TCR beta CDR3 regions were amplified. When the TCR CDR3 underwent first-round RT-PCR, the HTBI primer set was used. TCRdb redid the calling of the multiplex PCR reads with MiXCR, one entry per CDR3 protein. Altogether fewer than 200,000 distinct CDR3 sequences are present, 9.4% being singletons, with the ten largest covering approximately 20%. Input material: blood. Receptor source: a woman between 18 and 29 years old with Graves' hyperthyroidism that later progressed to Graves' ophthalmopathy.

This clonotype was seen more than once but under ten times. The V and J genes are TRBV30 and TRBJ2-6; D is unresolved. V lost 0 bases to trimming and J lost 0 bases, with 6 bases between them. CDR3 length equals 15 residues. Germline-derived CDR1 and CDR2 are GTSNPN and SVGIG (reference sequence). CDR3 coding DNA: TGTGCCTGGAGTGTATTAAGCTCTGGGGCCAACGTCCTGACTTTC. It is translated as CAWSVLSSGANVLTF.

This clonotype occurred many times. The chain carries TRBV20-1 and TRBJ1-4; no clear D. The V gene lost 1 base and the J gene lost 10 bases, with 13 bases spanning the gap. This CDR3 has 13 amino acids. Germline values: CDR1 DFQATT, CDR2 SNEGSKA (reference sequence). CDR3 protein: CSARGGVFGKLFF. CDR3 nucleotide sequence: TGCAGTGCTAGAGGCGGGGTCTTTGGAAAACTGTTTTTT.

The sample holds many counts of this clonotype. The V gene is TRBV30, the J gene TRBJ2-1, with a tentative D call TRBD2 (5 bases). V gave up 2 bases and J gave up 5 bases, with 10 bases separating them. The CDR3 extends over 13 amino acids. The germline gives CDR1 GTSNPN, CDR2 SVGIG (reference sequence). CDR3 region: CAWSIQRDNEQFF. The CDR3, as DNA: TGTGCCTGGAGTATTCAGAGGGACAATGAGCAGTTCTTC. The full variable domain, its missing parts supplied by reference TRBV30 and TRBJ2-1, is SQTIHQWPATLVQPVGSPLSLECTVEGTSNPNLYWYRQAAGRGLQLLFYSVGIGQISSEVPQNLSASRPQDRQFILSSKKLLLSDSGFYLCAWSIQRDNEQFFGPGTRLTVL.

Ten or more counts support this clonotype. The chain couples TRBV20-1 to TRBJ1-6, with D perhaps TRBD1 (5 bases). CDR3 size: 13 residues. The germline gives CDR1 DFQATT, CDR2 SNEGSKA (reference sequence). With 2 bases removed from V and 8 bases from J, the gap between germline ends came to 10 bases. For the CDR3, the DNA is TGCAGTGCTAGACAGGGAGAATATTCACCCCTCCACTTT. This translates into CSARQGEYSPLHF.

This clonotype was picked up many times. V usage is TRBV12-3 or TRBV12-4 and J usage is TRBJ2-1; the match to TRBD2 covers 7 bases. The CDR3 length is 14 residues. The V and J ends lost 6 bases and 5 bases, in that order; junction bases with no gene match: 7. The DNA of the CDR3 is TGTGCCAGCAGCCAGAGCGGGGTTAACAATGAGCAGTTCTTC. Its translation: CASSQSGVNNEQFF.

The chain joins TRBV4-2 to TRBJ1-2; D might be TRBD1 (6 bases). With 1 base removed from V and 2 bases from J, the gap between germline ends came to 14 bases. Germline V CDR1 and CDR2: LGHNA, YNFKEQ. This CDR3 has 16 amino acids. The CDR3 is CASSQVGGPRNYGYTF. CDR3 in DNA: TGTGCCAGCAGCCAAGTGGGGGGGCCCCGCAACTATGGCTACACCTTC.

This clonotype was seen many times. The rearrangement uses TRBV3-1 and TRBJ2-7; D remains ambiguous. V was pared by 2 bases and J by 6 bases, with 8 bases between. The CDR3 sequence is 12 residues long. Germline V gene data show CDR1 as LGHDT and CDR2 as YNNKEL (reference sequence). The CDR3 loop is CASSQSTREQYF. The CDR3 DNA follows: TGTGCCAGCAGCCAATCTACCCGCGAGCAGTACTTC.

In this sample, this clonotype turned up many times. V gene TRBV9 combines with J gene TRBJ2-5; TRBD2 agrees at 7 bases. J gave up 5 bases and V 0 bases, and 4 bases lay outside the gene matches. Germline CDR1 and CDR2: SGDLS and YYNGEE. The CDR3 extends over 14 amino acids. The CDR3 coding sequence is TGTGCCAGCAGCGTAGGACTAGCCGGGGAGACCCAGTACTTC. It encodes CASSVGLAGETQYF. The full variable domain, completed using reference TRBV9 and TRBJ2-5, is DSGVTQTPKHLITATGQRVTLRCSPRSGDLSVYWYQQSLDQGLQFLIQYYNGEERAKGNILERFSAQQFPDLHSELNLSSLELGDSALYFCASSVGLAGETQYFGPGTRLLVL.

A word on this clonotype: With a much larger clone just one base away, this may be a read error. This sequence joins TRBV7-8 and TRBJ1-2; 7 nucleotides align to TRBD1. Germline assignment: CDR1 SGHVS and CDR2 FQNEAQ. The CDR3 is made up of 17 amino acids. The CDR3 DNA is TGTGCCAGCAGTCTGCAAAGACAGGGAACGTCTAACTATGGCCACACCTTC. Translating it yields CASSLQRQGTSNYGHTF.

This clonotype has ten or more counts. V and J are TRBV10-3 and TRBJ2-7; D might be TRBD2 (6 bases). Germline assignment: CDR1 ENHRY and CDR2 SYGVKD. This CDR3 spans 16 amino acids. V shed 8 bases and J shed 3 bases, with 23 bases lying between them. CDR3 in DNA: TGTGCCATCGTCGGAGGGCTCCCCATTGGGATCTACGAGCAGTACTTC. It specifies CAIVGGLPIGIYEQYF.

This clonotype was seen ten or more times. This sequence joins TRBV6-1 and TRBJ2-2, with TRBD1 matching 7 bases. Germline CDR1 MNHNS, CDR2 SASEGT. This CDR3 has 17 amino acids. The J segment lost 1 base and the V segment lost 5 bases, leaving 10 bases of the junction unmatched. The CDR3 here is CASSLTPRGMNTGELFF. CDR3 nucleotides: TGTGCCAGCAGTTTAACTCCCAGGGGGATGAACACCGGGGAGCTGTTTTTT.

This rearrangement joins TRBV3-1 to TRBJ2-7, with 8 bases matching TRBD1. The V gene end was trimmed by 4 bases and the J gene end by 5 bases; junction bases not matched to a gene: 10. Germline loops: CDR1 LGHDT, CDR2 YNNKEL (reference sequence). CDR3 length equals 15 residues. The CDR3 is CASSLRAGGFNEQYF. DNA for the CDR3: TGTGCCAGCAGCCTCCGGGCAGGGGGCTTCAACGAGCAGTACTTC.